This passage covers 23 T cell receptor beta chains from one sample sequenced in a study of cytomegalovirus exposure and HLA in healthy donors. The repertoire was sequenced with immunoSEQ multiplex PCR; TCRdb's copy has only in-frame clones and lacks some. The sample gives 95,000 to 120,000 clones, around 85% of which show up once; roughly 3% is in the top ten. Sequenced sample: PBMCs. Receptor source: a woman between 18 and 29 years old in good health and CMV-seronegative.

This rearrangement joins TRBV9 to TRBJ2-3; 7 bases are a match to TRBD2. CDR1 and CDR2 (germline): SGDLS, YYNGEE. V trimming: 3 bases; J trimming: 4 bases; junction bases outside the gene matches: 5. This CDR3 has 14 residues. DNA for the CDR3: TGTGCCAGCAGCGATCCTAGCGGCTCAGATACGCAGTATTTT. It specifies CASSDPSGSDTQYF. Together with reference TRBV9 and TRBJ2-3, the CDR3 gives the full variable domain: DSGVTQTPKHLITATGQRVTLRCSPRSGDLSVYWYQQSLDQGLQFLIQYYNGEERAKGNILERFSAQQFPDLHSELNLSSLELGDSALYFCASSDPSGSDTQYFGPGTRLTVL.

This sequence joins TRBV28 and TRBJ2-5, with 10 bases fitting TRBD2. The CDR3 contains 16 residues. Germline V CDR1 and CDR2: MDHEN, SYDVKM. The junction had 7 bases not matched to a gene; V was cut back by 1 base and J by 5 bases. CDR3 DNA: TGTGCCAGCAGTTTATTAGCTAGCGGGGGATGGGAGACCCAGTACTTC. This codes for CASSLLASGGWETQYF.

The chain carries TRBV5-1 and TRBJ2-7, with D tentatively TRBD1 (6 bases). The CDR3 has 14 residues. CDR1 and CDR2 from the germline V gene are SGHRS and YFSETQ. Trimming took off 4 bases at V and 5 bases at J, with 16 bases between the two ends. The CDR3 reads CASSIPGHFHEQYF. Written as DNA, the CDR3 is TGCGCCAGCAGCATACCGGGACATTTCCACGAGCAGTACTTC.

The rearrangement uses TRBV9 and TRBJ1-1, with TRBD1 as a possible D gene (5 bases). In germline, CDR1 is SGDLS, CDR2 YYNGEE. This CDR3 contains 15 residues. V was trimmed by 0 bases and J by 0 bases, leaving 9 bases between them. The CDR3 loop reads CASSVGGGVNTEAFF. The DNA of the CDR3 is TGTGCCAGCAGCGTAGGGGGAGGGGTGAACACTGAAGCTTTCTTT.

The CDR3 bases are TGCGCCAGCAGCGCACGGTGGGACAGGACCACAGATACGCAGTATTTT. Translation gives CASSARWDRTTDTQYF. The V and J genes are TRBV5-1 and TRBJ2-3, with TRBD1 matching over 8 bases. Germline values: CDR1 SGHRS, CDR2 YFSETQ. The CDR3 extends over 16 amino acids. Trimming cost V 4 bases and J 2 bases; bases outside gene matches: 9.

On this clone itself: Additional DNA sequences in this sample encode the identical CDR3. The gene calls are TRBV9 and TRBJ1-1; tentative D call: TRBD1 (5 bases). The CDR3 length is 14 residues. In germline, CDR1 is SGDLS, CDR2 YYNGEE. V lost 0 bases and J lost 0, with 6 bases in between. CDR3 sequence reads: CASSVGGVNTEAFF. The CDR3 region has the DNA TGTGCCAGCAGCGTAGGGGGGGTGAACACTGAAGCTTTCTTT. Full variable domain (missing parts from reference TRBV9 and TRBJ1-1): DSGVTQTPKHLITATGQRVTLRCSPRSGDLSVYWYQQSLDQGLQFLIQYYNGEERAKGNILERFSAQQFPDLHSELNLSSLELGDSALYFCASSVGGVNTEAFFGQGTRLTVV.

V gene TRBV5-1 combines with J gene TRBJ1-1; D remains unclear. Trimming shortened V by 4 bases and J by 7 bases, and 14 bases separated the two germline ends. The CDR3 extends over 13 amino acids. Germline CDR1 SGHRS, CDR2 YFSETQ. This CDR3 reads CASSPDIRIEAFF. For the CDR3, the DNA is TGCGCCAGCAGCCCCGACATTCGAATTGAAGCTTTCTTT.

The V gene is TRBV7-9, the J gene TRBJ1-1; D is unclear. This CDR3 has 16 residues. Trimming cost V 0 bases and J 4 bases, with 15 bases left between them. Germline lookup yields CDR1 SEHNR and CDR2 FQNEAQ (reference sequence). Written as DNA, the CDR3 is TGTGCCAGCAGCTTAGCAGAGAGGGTAGAGAGCACTGAAGCTTTCTTT. As protein: CASSLAERVESTEAFF.

This clone occurred a few times. The chain uses TRBV6-5 and TRBJ2-5; TRBD1 matches 7 bases. Germline V gene lookup returns CDR1 MNHEY and CDR2 SVGAGI. The length of the CDR3 is 14 residues. Germline trimming cut 2 bases from V and 1 base from J; bases unmatched to any gene: 1. CDR3 in amino acids: CASSYTGAQETQYF. Written as DNA, the CDR3 is TGTGCCAGCAGTTACACAGGGGCCCAAGAGACCCAGTACTTC.

This clone was observed a handful of times. This rearrangement joins TRBV28 to TRBJ2-7; the match to TRBD2 covers 8 bases. The germline gives CDR1 MDHEN, CDR2 SYDVKM. V lost 3 bases, J lost 5 bases, and 6 bases stayed unmatched. The CDR3 loop spans 14 amino acids. The CDR3 sequence: CASSLYRRGDEQYF. CDR3 bases: TGTGCCAGCAGTTTGTACAGGCGGGGGGACGAGCAGTACTTC.

V is TRBV27 and J is TRBJ2-7, with 9 nucleotides matching TRBD1. V lost 5 bases to trimming and J lost 4 bases; unmatched junction nucleotides: 15. Germline values: CDR1 MNHEY, CDR2 SMNVEV (reference sequence). The CDR3 totals 17 residues. CDR3 nucleotide sequence: TGTGCCAGCAGTCCTCCCCCGGGACAGGGTTGGCTTTACGAGCAGTACTTC. Its protein product is CASSPPPGQGWLYEQYF.

This clone was counted between two and nine times. The chain's CDR3 is CASSGRDTNSPLHF. CDR3 DNA: TGTGCCAGCAGCGGACGGGATACTAATTCACCCCTCCACTTT. V gene TRBV9 combines with J gene TRBJ1-6; D ambiguous. Germline V gene data show CDR1 as SGDLS and CDR2 as YYNGEE. CDR3 length: 14 amino acids. Trimming took 3 bases from V and 6 from J, leaving 10 bases between them. Using reference TRBV9 and TRBJ1-6 for the parts outside the CDR3, the full variable domain is DSGVTQTPKHLITATGQRVTLRCSPRSGDLSVYWYQQSLDQGLQFLIQYYNGEERAKGNILERFSAQQFPDLHSELNLSSLELGDSALYFCASSGRDTNSPLHFGNGTRLTVT.

The chain carries TRBV11-1 and TRBJ2-7; D unresolved. There are 12 residues in the CDR3. V shed 3 bases and J shed 5 bases, with 8 bases lying between them. The V gene's germline CDR1 is SGHAT and CDR2 FQDESV (reference sequence). As DNA, the CDR3 is TGTGCCAGCAGCTTGGGCAGCAACGAGCAGTACTTC. This codes for CASSLGSNEQYF.

The rearrangement uses TRBV27 and TRBJ1-1, with D possibly matching TRBD1 (5 bases). Trimming pared 6 bases from V and 1 base from J, leaving 12 bases between. The CDR3 is 14 residues long. Germline V lookup: CDR1 MNHEY, CDR2 SMNVEV (reference sequence). CDR3 in amino acids: CASSLTDTNTEAFF. CDR3 bases: TGTGCCAGCAGCCTCACGGACACGAACACTGAAGCTTTCTTT.

The chain is built from TRBV10-3 and TRBJ2-5, with 10 bases aligning to TRBD1. Trimming at V came to 2 bases and at J to 2 bases, leaving 2 bases not matched to a gene. Per germline, CDR1 ENHRY and CDR2 SYGVKD. The CDR3 length is 15 residues. The CDR3 DNA sequence: TGTGCCATCAGTGAGGACAGGGGGCCACAAGAGACCCAGTACTTC. Translated: CAISEDRGPQETQYF.

The rearrangement links TRBV2 to TRBJ2-1, with 9 nucleotides matching TRBD2. Germline CDR1 reads SNHLY; CDR2 reads FYNNEI. The ends lost 1 base at V and 12 bases at J; junction bases unmatched: 13. This CDR3 region has 16 residues. As DNA, the CDR3 is TGTGCCAGCAGTGAAGGGGGATTAGGTAGCGGGGGTGTGCAGTTCTTC. Amino acids: CASSEGGLGSGGVQFF.

This chain uses TRBV4-2 with TRBJ2-5; 7 bases are a match to TRBD1. With 4 bases clipped from V and 0 bases from J, the junction kept 2 bases outside the gene matches. The CDR3 spans 14 residues. Germline V gene data show CDR1 as LGHNA and CDR2 as YNFKEQ. The CDR3 spells CASSPTGNQETQYF. The CDR3, as DNA: TGTGCCAGCAGCCCGACAGGGAACCAAGAGACCCAGTACTTC.

The chain joins TRBV7-8 to TRBJ1-1, with 9 bases that match TRBD1. Germline V gene sequence: CDR1 SGHVS, CDR2 FQNEAQ. The ends lost 5 bases at V and 5 bases at J; junction bases unmatched: 9. The CDR3 is 15 amino acids. The CDR3 loop reads CASSPDRGSFTEAFF. CDR3 in DNA: TGTGCCAGCAGCCCGGACAGGGGATCTTTTACTGAAGCTTTCTTT.

This chain joins TRBV5-5 and TRBJ1-5; unclear D gene. V lost 4 bases and J lost 4, with 9 bases in between. The CDR3 is 13 amino acids. Germline V lookup: CDR1 SGHKS, CDR2 YYEKEE (reference sequence). The CDR3 region has the DNA TGTGCCAGCAGCAGTCGGAGTAATCAGCCCCAGCATTTT. As protein: CASSSRSNQPQHF.

The rearrangement uses TRBV2 and TRBJ1-5, with D perhaps TRBD1 (5 bases). Germline V gene sequence: CDR1 SNHLY, CDR2 FYNNEI. The CDR3 sequence is 15 residues long. The V and J ends lost 4 bases and 0 bases respectively, with 10 bases between them. The CDR3 region is CASSAGGDSNQPQHF. In nucleotides, the CDR3 is TGTGCCAGCAGTGCCGGAGGGGATAGCAATCAGCCCCAGCATTTT.

The CDR3 loop reads CSATGYNEQFF. In nucleotides, the CDR3 is TGCAGTGCTACCGGTTATAATGAGCAGTTCTTC. V and J are TRBV20-1 and TRBJ2-1; D unresolved. Germline-derived CDR1 and CDR2 are DFQATT and SNEGSKA (reference sequence). Deletions cut 4 bases from V and 7 bases from J, with 8 bases between. The CDR3 runs 11 residues.

The chain employs TRBV27 and TRBJ2-5; 11 bases match TRBD1. Germline loops: CDR1 MNHEY, CDR2 SMNVEV (reference sequence). The V segment lost 5 bases and the J segment 1 base; nucleotides outside the gene matches: 3. The CDR3 covers 15 residues. This CDR3 reads CASSPGTGGQETQYF. The CDR3 nucleotides are TGTGCCAGCAGTCCCGGGACAGGGGGCCAAGAGACCCAGTACTTC.

The rearrangement uses TRBV6-1 and TRBJ2-1; TRBD1 matches at 9 bases. The CDR3 runs 16 residues. Germline CDR1 reads MNHNS; CDR2 reads SASEGT. The V segment lost 2 bases and the J segment 4 bases; nucleotides outside the gene matches: 6. Written as DNA, the CDR3 is TGTGCCAGCAGTGAACCGGGACAGGGAGGATACAATGAGCAGTTCTTC. It is translated as CASSEPGQGGYNEQFF.